One and the same sample provided the 18 T cell receptor beta chains below, sequenced in a study of cytomegalovirus exposure and HLA in healthy donors. Primers for the PCR totalled 60 Vbeta and 13 Jbeta. The repertoire was sequenced with immunoSEQ multiplex PCR; TCRdb's copy has only in-frame clones and lacks some. The profile shows 90,000 to 130,000 clones, approximately 83% of them singletons. Sequences were obtained from PBMCs. These receptors were collected from a middle-aged man in good health and CMV-seronegative.

The rearrangement joins TRBV4-1 to TRBJ1-5; 7 bases line up with TRBD1. The CDR3 sequence is 16 residues long. V lost 5 bases and J lost 4; bases outside the gene matches: 11. Germline lookup yields CDR1 MGHRA and CDR2 YSYEKL. The CDR3 is CASSATGTEGNQPQHF. The DNA for the CDR3 is TGCGCCAGCAGCGCAACCGGGACAGAAGGAAATCAGCCCCAGCATTTT.

The chain has TRBV5-4 and TRBJ2-3; TRBD1 might be the D (5 bases). Trimming stripped 2 bases from V and 1 base from J, with 5 bases between. The length of the CDR3 is 13 residues. Germline assignment: CDR1 SGHNT and CDR2 YYREEE (reference sequence). DNA of the CDR3: TGTGCCAGCAGCTTAGGGGGCACAGATACGCAGTATTTT. Translated: CASSLGGTDTQYF.

This sequence joins TRBV30 and TRBJ1-1, with D perhaps TRBD1 (5 bases). CDR1 GTSNPN and CDR2 SVGIG come from the germline V gene (reference sequence). The CDR3 extends over 12 amino acids. With 5 bases removed from V and 1 base from J, the gap between germline ends came to 8 bases. The CDR3 is CAWWTRNTEAFF. The DNA for the CDR3 is TGTGCCTGGTGGACACGGAACACTGAAGCTTTCTTT.

This clone is a singleton in its sample. V usage is TRBV9 and J usage is TRBJ1-3, with D maybe TRBD1 (6 bases). Per the germline V gene, CDR1 is SGDLS and CDR2 is YYNGEE. V was shortened by 0 bases and J by 2 bases, with 12 bases between the two germline ends. CDR3 size: 16 residues. The CDR3 bases are TGTGCCAGCAGCGTAGATGACAGGAATACTGGAAACACCATATATTTT. Translated: CASSVDDRNTGNTIYF.

This sequence joins TRBV2 and TRBJ1-6; 8 nucleotides match TRBD1. V trimming: 7 bases; J trimming: 0 bases; junction bases outside the gene matches: 5. The CDR3 totals 16 residues. Germline V gene sequence: CDR1 SNHLY, CDR2 FYNNEI. The CDR3 sequence is CASTLDRVSYNSPLHF. The CDR3 nucleotides are TGTGCCAGCACTTTGGACAGGGTCTCCTATAATTCACCCCTCCACTTT. The whole variable domain, filled in from reference TRBV2 and TRBJ1-6, reads EPEVTQTPSHQVTQMGQEVILRCVPISNHLYFYWYRQILGQKVEFLVSFYNNEISEKSEIFDDQFSVERPDGSNFTLKIRSTKLEDSAMYFCASTLDRVSYNSPLHFGNGTRLTVT.

V is TRBV7-9 and J is TRBJ1-2, with a tentative D call TRBD1 (6 bases). Per germline, CDR1 SEHNR and CDR2 FQNEAQ (reference sequence). The V end lost 1 base, the J end lost 4 bases, and 10 bases lay between the germline ends. The CDR3 length is 14 residues. DNA of the CDR3: TGTGCCAGCAGCTTAGGTCAGGGGATCTATGGCTACACCTTC. Translation gives CASSLGQGIYGYTF. The full variable domain, its missing parts supplied by reference TRBV7-9 and TRBJ1-2, is DTGVSQNPRHKITKRGQNVTFRCDPISEHNRLYWYRQTLGQGPEFLTYFQNEAQLEKSRLLSDRFSAERPKGSFSTLEIQRTEQGDSAMYLCASSLGQGIYGYTFGSGTRLTVV.

J is TRBJ2-7 and V is TRBV28, with TRBD1 matching 10 bases. Germline-derived CDR1 and CDR2 are MDHEN and SYDVKM. The CDR3 runs to 19 residues. Trimming removed 5 bases from V and 3 bases from J; junction bases left unmatched: 19. CDR3 sequence reads: CASSQRGQGWRGHLYEQYF. The DNA of the CDR3 is TGTGCCAGCAGTCAGAGGGGACAGGGGTGGCGGGGGCATCTCTACGAGCAGTACTTC. Supplemented by reference TRBV28 and TRBJ2-7, the full variable domain reads DVKVTQSSRYLVKRTGEKVFLECVQDMDHENMFWYRQDPGLGLRLIYFSYDVKMKEKGDIPEGYSVSREKKERFSLILESASTNQTSMYLCASSQRGQGWRGHLYEQYFGPGTRLTVT.

This sequence joins TRBV11-2 and TRBJ1-5; 10 nucleotides align to TRBD1. The CDR3 consists of 15 residues. V shed 0 bases, J shed 9 bases, and the junction held 5 bases outside the gene matches. Germline CDR1 and CDR2: SGHAT and FQNNGV. The CDR3 loop reads CASSLEGTGARPQHF. For the CDR3, the DNA is TGTGCCAGCAGCTTAGAAGGGACAGGGGCCCGGCCCCAGCATTTT.

The chain is built from TRBV28 and TRBJ1-5; D is undetermined. V shed 7 bases and J shed 3 bases, with 7 bases lying between them. CDR1 and CDR2 from the germline V gene are MDHEN and SYDVKM. The CDR3 length is 12 residues. This CDR3 is CASTTPNQPQHF. The CDR3 bases are TGTGCCAGCACTACGCCCAATCAGCCCCAGCATTTT.

The chain links TRBV5-1 to TRBJ2-4, with TRBD1 matching over 7 bases. Germline V gene sequence: CDR1 SGHRS, CDR2 YFSETQ. The CDR3 spans 12 residues. V trimming: 0 bases; J trimming: 12 bases; junction bases outside the gene matches: 3. The CDR3 reads CASSLAGTAQYF. In nucleotides, the CDR3 is TGCGCCAGCAGCTTGGCGGGGACAGCTCAGTACTTC.

CDR3 sequence: CASSIIRAGGYNEQFF. In nucleotides, the CDR3 is TGTGCCAGTAGTATAATCCGAGCGGGGGGCTACAATGAGCAGTTCTTC. The chain carries TRBV19 and TRBJ2-1, with 9 bases matching TRBD2. CDR3 length equals 16 residues. J gave up 3 bases and V 2 bases, and 5 bases lay outside the gene matches. Germline CDR1 and CDR2: LNHDA and SQIVND (reference sequence).

CDR3: CASRPRGTDTQYF. Written as DNA, the CDR3 is TGTGCCAGCAGACCGCGGGGGACAGATACGCAGTATTTT. The chain employs TRBV6-6 and TRBJ2-3; 7 bases are shared with TRBD2. The V gene end was trimmed by 6 bases and the J gene end by 3 bases; junction bases not matched to a gene: 3. CDR1 and CDR2 (germline): MNHNY, SVGAGI (reference sequence). This CDR3 is 13 amino acids long.

This chain connects TRBV28 to TRBJ2-5; weak D call: TRBD1 (6 bases). The length of the CDR3 is 12 residues. Per germline, CDR1 MDHEN and CDR2 SYDVKM. V was pared by 10 bases and J by 1 base, with 10 bases between. The DNA for the CDR3 is TGTGCCACCGGGGACACCCAAGAGACCCAGTACTTC. Translated: CATGDTQETQYF.

The CDR3 loop reads CASSSARVPEDTQYF. The CDR3 DNA follows: TGTGCCAGCAGCTCCGCGAGGGTCCCTGAGGATACGCAGTATTTT. The rearrangement links TRBV5-4 to TRBJ2-3; TRBD2 is a possible D gene (5 bases). The germline V and J ends were trimmed by 3 bases and 6 bases, with 17 bases remaining between them. Germline V gives CDR1 SGHNT, CDR2 YYREEE (reference sequence). The CDR3 sequence is 15 residues long.

The chain joins TRBV5-1 to TRBJ2-7; 8 bases match TRBD2. The CDR3 sequence is 17 residues long. V trimming: 4 bases; J trimming: 7 bases; junction bases outside the gene matches: 19. Germline-derived CDR1 and CDR2 are SGHRS and YFSETQ. CDR3 DNA sequence: TGCGCCAGCAGCCCGGGGGGGGGACGCAATGTCGGTTGGGAGCAGTACTTC. The encoded protein is CASSPGGGRNVGWEQYF.

The chain has TRBV10-3 and TRBJ1-1; no clear D. The CDR3 consists of 15 residues. V lost 11 bases, J lost 0 bases, and 19 bases lay in between. Germline CDR1 reads ENHRY; CDR2 reads SYGVKD. CDR3 sequence (DNA): TGTGCCTCCCAGGCGGGATACGAAATGAACACTGAAGCTTTCTTT. Translated: CASQAGYEMNTEAFF.

The chain uses TRBV10-3 and TRBJ1-1, with 9 bases lining up with TRBD1. Per the germline V gene, CDR1 is ENHRY and CDR2 is SYGVKD. The junction had 7 bases not matched to a gene; V was cut back by 6 bases and J by 5 bases. CDR3 length: 14 residues. Written as DNA, the CDR3 is TGTGCCATCAGGGGGACAGGGTACGGGACTGAAGCTTTCTTT. As protein: CAIRGTGYGTEAFF.

J is TRBJ2-1 and V is TRBV7-9; TRBD2 matches 9 bases. Germline V gene lookup returns CDR1 SEHNR and CDR2 FQNEAQ (reference sequence). With 4 bases clipped from V and 7 bases from J, the junction kept 5 bases outside the gene matches. CDR3 length: 14 amino acids. The CDR3 nucleotides are TGTGCCAGCAGCTATAGCGGGGGTCCGAATGAGCAGTTCTTC. Its translation is CASSYSGGPNEQFF.